The 28 T cell receptor beta chains below were found in one sample sequenced in a study of blood T cell repertoires in COVID-19. Profiled with immunoSEQ multiplex PCR; TCRdb holds only in-frame clones, not every one. The repertoire holds about 480,000 clones, with 88% as singletons. Sequenced sample: PBMCs or T cells enriched from blood (not recorded which). These receptors came from a woman between 40 and 55 years old who had recovered from COVID-19.

The chain combines TRBV7-2 with TRBJ2-1, with 10 bases identical to TRBD1. The CDR3 sequence is 15 residues long. The ends lost 5 bases at V and 4 bases at J; junction bases unmatched: 5. Germline V CDR1 and CDR2: SGHTA, FQGNSA. This chain's CDR3 is CASSAGTGAYNEQFF. CDR3 nucleotide sequence: TGTGCCAGCAGCGCCGGGACAGGGGCATACAATGAGCAGTTCTTC.

This chain links TRBV4-3 with TRBJ2-1, with 9 bases lining up with TRBD2. J lost 6 bases, V lost 0 bases, and 12 bases had no gene match. Germline V lookup: CDR1 LGHNA, CDR2 YSLEER. The CDR3 length is 18 residues. The CDR3 DNA follows: TGCGCCAGCAGCCAAGATCCCGTGGGTAGCGGGAGAGGCAATGAGCAGTTCTTC. Translating gives CASSQDPVGSGRGNEQFF.

The J gene is TRBJ1-1, the V gene TRBV11-3, with D maybe TRBD1 (6 bases). Between the trimmed V and J ends, which lost 5 bases and 11 bases, there was a span of 18 bases. The germline V gene encodes CDR1 SGHNT and CDR2 YENEEA. This CDR3 region has 13 residues. In nucleotides, the CDR3 is TGTGCCAGCAGCAAGCCCGGGACAACGAATGCTTTCTTT. Its translation is CASSKPGTTNAFF.

The V call is TRBV18, the J call TRBJ2-7; 7 positions agree with TRBD1. Germline CDR1 reads KGHSH; CDR2 reads LQKENI. This CDR3 is 15 amino acids long. J gave up 2 bases and V 5 bases, and 9 bases lay outside the gene matches. The CDR3 is CASSRSVTGTYEQYF. In DNA, the CDR3 is TGTGCCAGCTCAAGGTCCGTGACAGGGACCTACGAGCAGTACTTC.

This clone was recorded only once. The chain recombines TRBV21-1 with TRBJ1-1. TRBV21-1 is labeled a pseudogene. This CDR3 spans 14 amino acids. CDR3 DNA: TGTGCCAGCAGCAAACCACGGGGGGCGTCTGAAGCTTTCTTT. The encoded protein is CASSKPRGASEAFF.

V is TRBV5-4 and J is TRBJ2-5, with TRBD1 identical over 9 bases. The V gene end was trimmed by 0 bases and the J gene end by 2 bases; junction bases not matched to a gene: 2. From germline, CDR1 is SGHNT and CDR2 YYREEE (reference sequence). This CDR3 is 15 amino acids long. Written as DNA, the CDR3 is TGTGCCAGCAGCTTGGGCGGGACAGGGCAAGAGACCCAGTACTTC. Its protein product is CASSLGGTGQETQYF.

This clone appeared once. Here the CDR3 DNA reads TGTGCCAGCAGTTTAGCACCGGGGACAGATACGCAGTATTTT. Protein: CASSLAPGTDTQYF. The chain uses TRBV28 and TRBJ2-3; possibly TRBD2 for D (5 bases). CDR3 length: 14 amino acids. The germline CDR1 and CDR2 sequences are MDHEN and SYDVKM. The V and J ends lost 2 bases and 3 bases respectively, with 9 bases between them.

The V call is TRBV18, the J call TRBJ2-3; 13 bases align to TRBD2. Germline CDR1 is KGHSH and CDR2 is LQKENI. V shed 2 bases, J shed 4 bases, and the junction held 3 bases outside the gene matches. CDR3 length: 16 amino acids. The CDR3: CASSPGTSGIADTQYF. In nucleotides, the CDR3 is TGTGCCAGCTCACCAGGGACTAGCGGGATCGCAGATACGCAGTATTTT.

On this clone itself: The same CDR3 arises from other DNA sequences in this sample as well. The chain carries TRBV5-1 and TRBJ2-1; 13 bases match TRBD2. The germline V gene has CDR1 SGHRS and CDR2 YFSETQ. The CDR3 has 15 residues. With V trimmed by 3 bases and J by 4 bases, 1 base remained unmatched. DNA for the CDR3: TGCGCCAGCAGCTCGGGACTAGCGGGGTACAATGAGCAGTTCTTC. Translating it yields CASSSGLAGYNEQFF.

CDR3 nucleotides: TGTGCCACCAGTCCCGGGACTGCGAACACCGGGGAGCTGTTTTTT. Amino acid sequence: CATSPGTANTGELFF. The rearrangement joins TRBV24-1 to TRBJ2-2, with a possible D match to TRBD2 (6 bases). The germline V gene has CDR1 KGHDR and CDR2 SFDVKD. This CDR3 spans 15 amino acids. Trimming removed 6 bases from V and 0 bases from J, with 10 bases in between.

The V call is TRBV30, the J call TRBJ2-7; no clear D. Germline loops: CDR1 GTSNPN, CDR2 SVGIG (reference sequence). CDR3 size: 12 residues. V gave up 7 bases and J gave up 3 bases, with 13 bases separating them. CDR3 amino acids: CAYTVNNYEQYF. DNA of the CDR3: TGTGCCTATACAGTCAACAACTACGAGCAGTACTTC.

The rearrangement links TRBV7-9 to TRBJ2-2; D ambiguous. The CDR3 has 12 residues. Trimming removed 2 bases at V and 5 bases at J, with 3 bases between. In germline, CDR1 is SEHNR, CDR2 FQNEAQ (reference sequence). The CDR3 loop reads CASSLTTGELFF. CDR3 sequence (DNA): TGTGCCAGCAGCTTAACTACCGGGGAGCTGTTTTTT.

The V call is TRBV7-9, the J call TRBJ1-2, with D unclear. V lost 4 bases and J lost 7, with 13 bases in between. Per germline, CDR1 SEHNR and CDR2 FQNEAQ (reference sequence). This CDR3 is 13 amino acids long. CDR3 sequence (DNA): TGTGCCAGCAGCTCGGCGGGGATAAGTGGCTACACCTTC. Protein: CASSSAGISGYTF. The complete variable domain, with remaining parts taken from reference TRBV7-9 and TRBJ1-2, reads DTGVSQNPRHKITKRGQNVTFRCDPISEHNRLYWYRQTLGQGPEFLTYFQNEAQLEKSRLLSDRFSAERPKGSFSTLEIQRTEQGDSAMYLCASSSAGISGYTFGSGTRLTVV.

J is TRBJ2-2 and V is TRBV15, with 7 bases identical to TRBD1. The junction had 3 bases not matched to a gene; V was cut back by 4 bases and J by 4 bases. CDR3 length: 14 residues. Germline-derived CDR1 and CDR2 are LNHNV and YYDKDF (reference sequence). CDR3 protein: CATSNGQATGELFF. CDR3 coding DNA: TGTGCCACCAGCAACGGACAGGCCACCGGGGAGCTGTTTTTT.

The J gene is TRBJ2-3, the V gene TRBV4-3, with TRBD2 matching over 9 bases. The V gene's germline CDR1 is LGHNA and CDR2 YSLEER. V lost 0 bases to trimming and J lost 2 bases; unmatched junction nucleotides: 21. The CDR3 is 22 residues long. The CDR3 sequence is CASSQERGQEGRLAAFTDTQYF. The CDR3 nucleotides are TGCGCCAGCAGCCAAGAAAGGGGGCAAGAAGGTCGACTAGCGGCTTTCACAGATACGCAGTATTTT.

The DNA of the CDR3 is TGTGCCAGCAGCCAAGAGGGACTGCCAAACAATGAGCAGTTCTTC. Its translation is CASSQEGLPNNEQFF. The V and J genes are TRBV3-1 (or the pseudogene TRBV3-2) and TRBJ2-1; tentatively, D is TRBD2 (6 bases). With 0 bases removed from V and 5 bases from J, the gap between germline ends came to 11 bases. CDR1 is LGHDT and CDR2 is YNNKEL in the germline V gene (reference sequence). The CDR3 is made up of 15 amino acids.

The chain employs TRBV4-3 and TRBJ1-2, with 11 bases identical to TRBD1. This CDR3 has 15 residues. V trimming: 4 bases; J trimming: 7 bases; junction bases outside the gene matches: 8. Germline V gene sequence: CDR1 LGHNA, CDR2 YSLEER. CDR3 bases: TGCGCCAGCAGCCCTAACCGGGACAGGGGGTCTGGCTACACCTTC. Encoded protein: CASSPNRDRGSGYTF.

A remark on this clone: Other DNA variants within this sample encode the same CDR3. The chain carries TRBV6-5 and TRBJ2-2; D is uncertain. This CDR3 has 13 residues. Germline assignment: CDR1 MNHEY and CDR2 SVGAGI. V was trimmed by 8 bases and J by 0 bases, leaving 7 bases between them. The DNA of the CDR3 is TGTGCCAGCTCTCCCGCGAACACCGGGGAGCTGTTTTTT. It codes for CASSPANTGELFF.

This chain uses TRBV7-9 with TRBJ1-4; no definite D call. Per the germline V gene, CDR1 is SEHNR and CDR2 is FQNEAQ (reference sequence). V dropped 2 bases and J dropped 7 bases, with 14 bases sitting between them. CDR3 length equals 15 residues. CDR3 in DNA: TGTGCCAGCAGCTTATCCGCAGGATTAAGTGAAAAACTGTTTTTT. Its translation: CASSLSAGLSEKLFF.

This sequence joins TRBV6-2 or TRBV6-3 and TRBJ1-5; D unclear. CDR3 size: 13 residues. The germline V gene encodes CDR1 MNHEY and CDR2 SVGEGT. V lost 2 bases and J 5 bases, leaving 7 bases between the germline ends. Here the CDR3 reads CASSYPPDQPQHF. As DNA, the CDR3 is TGTGCCAGCAGTTACCCTCCGGATCAGCCCCAGCATTTT.

The CDR3 loop reads CASSHNHRGRDYGYTF. In nucleotides, the CDR3 is TGCGCCAGCAGCCACAACCACAGGGGACGGGACTATGGCTACACCTTC. This chain links TRBV4-1 with TRBJ1-2, with 7 bases matching TRBD1. V dropped 3 bases and J dropped 3; count of bases not matched to a gene: 10. Germline CDR1 reads MGHRA; CDR2 reads YSYEKL. This CDR3 contains 16 residues.

The chain has TRBV21-1 and TRBJ2-4; the D call TRBD2 from the table was never checked on the DNA. TRBV21-1 is termed a pseudogene. The CDR3 loop spans 18 amino acids. DNA for the CDR3: TGTGCCAGCAGCAAAGCTGGGACTAGCGGGAGGGGAGAAAACATTCAGTACTTC. Residues: CASSKAGTSGRGENIQYF.

The chain combines TRBV20-1 with TRBJ2-1, with a weak D call TRBD2 (5 bases). Germline loops: CDR1 DFQATT, CDR2 SNEGSKA (reference sequence). V lost 3 bases to trimming and J lost 2 bases, with 11 bases between them. CDR3 length: 14 residues. CDR3: CSASYGSAYNEQFF. CDR3 nucleotide sequence: TGCAGTGCTAGTTATGGGAGTGCCTACAATGAGCAGTTCTTC.

The CDR3 loop reads CASSQRVDTQYF. The CDR3, as DNA: TGTGCCAGCAGTCAGCGAGTAGATACGCAGTATTTT. The chain recombines TRBV3-1 (or the pseudogene TRBV3-2) with TRBJ2-3; no definite D call. This CDR3 region has 12 residues. Trimming shortened V by 6 bases and J by 5 bases, and 9 bases separated the two germline ends. The germline CDR1 and CDR2 sequences are LGHDT and YNNKEL (reference sequence).

J is TRBJ2-1 and V is TRBV11-2, with D unclear. V gave up 0 bases and J gave up 5 bases, with 8 bases separating them. Germline V gene data show CDR1 as SGHAT and CDR2 as FQNNGV. The CDR3 contains 14 residues. CDR3 DNA sequence: TGTGCCAGCAGCTTAGAGGTCTACCACAATGAGCAGTTCTTC. This encodes CASSLEVYHNEQFF. Using reference TRBV11-2 and TRBJ2-1 for the parts outside the CDR3, the full variable domain is EAGVAQSPRYKIIEKRQSVAFWCNPISGHATLYWYQQILGQGPKLLIQFQNNGVVDDSQLPKDRFSAERLKGVDSTLKIQPAKLEDSAVYLCASSLEVYHNEQFFGPGTRLTVL.

A single count supports this clone. The chain uses TRBV7-6 and TRBJ2-1; unclear D gene. The germline V and J ends were trimmed by 5 bases and 6 bases, with 8 bases remaining between them. This CDR3 comprises 12 residues. In germline, CDR1 is SGHVS, CDR2 FNYEAQ. CDR3: CASSPDTNEQFF. Written as DNA, the CDR3 is TGTGCCAGCAGCCCTGACACCAATGAGCAGTTCTTC.

CDR3 sequence: CASSLEREKEQYF. CDR3 coding DNA: TGTGCCAGCAGCTTAGAGCGGGAGAAGGAGCAGTACTTC. This chain links TRBV7-2 with TRBJ2-7; 8 bases line up with TRBD2. This CDR3 has 13 amino acids. Trimming cost V 1 base and J 7 bases; bases outside gene matches: 3. Looked up from germline, CDR1 is SGHTA and CDR2 is FQGNSA.

V gene TRBV6-5 combines with J gene TRBJ2-6, with D maybe TRBD2 (6 bases). The CDR3 length is 16 residues. Germline V gene lookup returns CDR1 MNHEY and CDR2 SVGAGI. V dropped 3 bases and J dropped 4 bases, with 13 bases sitting between them. The chain's CDR3 is CASSYLRGTGANVLTF. As DNA, the CDR3 is TGTGCCAGCAGTTATTTACGGGGGACCGGGGCCAACGTCCTGACTTTC.